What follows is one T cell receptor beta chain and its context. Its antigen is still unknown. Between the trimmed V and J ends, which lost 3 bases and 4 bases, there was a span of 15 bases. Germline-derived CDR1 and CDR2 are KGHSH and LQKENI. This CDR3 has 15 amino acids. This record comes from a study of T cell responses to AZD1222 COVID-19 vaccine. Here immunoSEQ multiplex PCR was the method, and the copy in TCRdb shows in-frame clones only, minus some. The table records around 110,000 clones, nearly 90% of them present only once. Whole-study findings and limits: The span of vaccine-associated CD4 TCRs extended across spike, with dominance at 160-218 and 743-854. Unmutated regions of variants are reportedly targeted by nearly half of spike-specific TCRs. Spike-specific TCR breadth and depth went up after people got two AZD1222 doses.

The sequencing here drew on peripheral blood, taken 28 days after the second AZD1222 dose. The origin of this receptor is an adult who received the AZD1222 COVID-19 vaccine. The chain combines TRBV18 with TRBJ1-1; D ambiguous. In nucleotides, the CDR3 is TGTGCCAGCTCACCGGGAGGGCCCGAGAGCACTGAAGCTTTCTTT. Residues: CASSPGGPESTEAFF. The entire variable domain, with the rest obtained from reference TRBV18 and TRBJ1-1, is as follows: NAGVMQNPRHLVRRRGQEARLRCSPMKGHSHVYWYRQLPEEGLKFMVYLQKENIIDESGMPKERFSAEFPKEGPSILRIQQVVRGDSAAYFCASSPGGPESTEAFFGQGTRLTVV.